This TCR beta chain was recovered during a study of type 1 regulatory T cells. Study summary: An in vitro protocol generated T-allo10, a Tr1-enriched, alloantigen-specific CD4 T cell product. Study-level points and caveats: Type 1 regulatory T cells had a more restricted TCR repertoire than non-type 1 regulatory T cells.

As concerns this clonotype: What it recognizes is unknown.

Germline CDR1 SQVTM, CDR2 ANQGSEA. The CDR3 totals 15 residues. V lost 3 bases, J lost 6 bases, and 18 bases lay in between. TCRdb ran MiXCR on the reads and lists one entry per CDR3 protein. The sample consists of about 62,000 distinct CDR3 sequences, approximately 60% of them appearing once. This sequence was found in a human donor in good health. The chain carries TRBV29-1 and TRBJ2-1; TRBD2 might be the D (5 bases). The sequencing sample was made of cultured non-Tr1 T cells, either the whole culture or a sorted T cell fraction (not recorded which). The CDR3 DNA sequence: TGCAGCGTTGATGATCGGGGTCCTTTAGGCAATGAGCAGTTCTTC. Amino acid sequence: CSVDDRGPLGNEQFF.